This record looks at one T cell receptor beta chain sequence and its context. A much larger clone sits a single nucleotide away, making a read error possible. Because it lacks the conserved phenylalanine or tryptophan at the end, this CDR3 is likely a read error. The record originates from a study of T cells in Graves' hyperthyroidism and ophthalmopathy. TCR beta CDR3 regions were amplified from RNA. With the HTBI primer set, the TCR CDR3 went through a first round of RT-PCR. One entry per CDR3 protein, called by TCRdb with MiXCR from the multiplex PCR reads. The repertoire consists of some 690,000 distinct CDR3 sequences, with about 18% occurring once and the leading ten covering less than 20%. V dropped 4 bases and J dropped 3; count of bases not matched to a gene: 11. Looked up from germline, CDR1 is MDHEN and CDR2 is SYDVKM. The CDR3 is 18 residues long.

This TCR came from a man aged 50 to 60 with Graves' hyperthyroidism. What was sequenced was blood. The J gene is TRBJ1-6, the V gene TRBV28, with TRBD1 identical over 8 bases. CDR3 sequence reads: CASSSLGTGSIYNSPLHL. As DNA, the CDR3 is TGTGCCAGCAGTTCCTTAGGGACAGGATCGATCTATAATTCACCCCTCCACCTT.